The 17 T cell receptor beta chains below all came from one sample that was sequenced in a study of Ad26.COV2.S vaccination and SARS-CoV-2 variants. The treatment here: some 19 received Ad26.COV2.S at low or high dose, single or two shots; several received placebo; per-sample allocation not given. Day 63 following the first vaccine or placebo injection was when the samples were taken. Sequencing used immunoSEQ multiplex PCR; TCRdb keeps in-frame clones, though not all of them. The sample includes about 240,000 clones, around nine tenths of them seen just once. The specimen comprised peripheral blood, sampled in a trial of Ad26.COV2.S vaccine versus placebo. The receptors come from a person between 18 and 65 years old who received the Ad26.COV2.S COVID-19 vaccine or a placebo.

The chain recombines TRBV7-8 with TRBJ2-5, with D possibly matching TRBD1 (5 bases). Trimming took 0 bases from V and 5 from J, leaving 10 bases between them. There are 14 residues in the CDR3. CDR1 is SGHVS and CDR2 is FQNEAQ in the germline V gene. CDR3 DNA: TGTGCCAGCAGCTTAGCTGGGGCGGTGGAGACCCAGTACTTC. As protein: CASSLAGAVETQYF.

J is TRBJ2-7 and V is TRBV28; 10 bases are shared with TRBD1. Unmatched junction bases numbered 7, after V lost 5 bases and J lost 3 bases. CDR1 and CDR2 from the germline V gene are MDHEN and SYDVKM. The CDR3 has 15 residues. CDR3 DNA sequence: TGTGCCAGCAGTAAAGCCGGGACAGGGGTCTACGAGCAGTACTTC. It codes for CASSKAGTGVYEQYF.

This sequence joins TRBV4-2 and TRBJ2-7; D may match TRBD1 or TRBD2 (5 bases each). CDR1 LGHNA and CDR2 YNFKEQ come from the germline V gene. The CDR3 covers 14 residues. The germline V and J ends were trimmed by 5 bases and 1 base, with 12 bases remaining between them. CDR3 nucleotide sequence: TGTGCCAGCAGCGCCCGGGACGGTTCCTACGAGCAGTACTTC. It is translated as CASSARDGSYEQYF.

The gene calls are TRBV2 and TRBJ2-1, with 9 bases identical to TRBD2. V shed 7 bases and J 1 base; nucleotides not matched to a gene: 8. In germline, CDR1 is SNHLY, CDR2 FYNNEI. The CDR3 extends over 16 amino acids. The CDR3 DNA sequence: TGTGCCAGCATTCGACTAGCGGACCTTTCCTACAATGAGCAGTTCTTC. It translates to CASIRLADLSYNEQFF.

The chain uses TRBV18 and TRBJ2-2; a weak D match, TRBD1 (5 bases). The germline V gene has CDR1 KGHSH and CDR2 LQKENI. This CDR3 is built from 16 residues. Deletions cut 3 bases from V and 4 bases from J, with 15 bases between. The CDR3 reads CASSPGSGSATGELFF. The CDR3, as DNA: TGTGCCAGCTCACCCGGTTCAGGGTCAGCCACCGGGGAGCTGTTTTTT.

Concerning this clone: One junction end does not reproduce the germline sequence, and a read error may be involved. The chain combines TRBV7-7 with TRBJ1-5; D unclear. The CDR3 totals 17 residues. The germline gives CDR1 SSHAT, CDR2 FNYEAQ (reference sequence). This chain's CDR3 is CASSLAAGRRSNQPQHF. Written as DNA, the CDR3 is TGTGCTAGCAGCTTAGCGGCCGGGAGGAGGAGCAATCAGCCCCAGCATTTT.

V is TRBV7-2 and J is TRBJ1-1, with D uncertain. The V end lost 3 bases, the J end lost 5 bases, and 13 bases lay between the germline ends. This CDR3 is 14 amino acids long. Looked up from germline, CDR1 is SGHTA and CDR2 is FQGNSA. Here the CDR3 reads CASSFGRGNTEAFF. CDR3 nucleotides: TGTGCCAGCAGCTTCGGCCGAGGGAATACTGAAGCTTTCTTT.

The genes are TRBV9 and TRBJ1-1; D gene unclear. Germline values: CDR1 SGDLS, CDR2 YYNGEE. CDR3 length: 14 amino acids. The V end was cut by 4 bases, the J end by 4 bases, with 14 bases between. In DNA, the CDR3 is TGTGCCAGCAGCCCTCGCCGGGCGGGCACTGAAGCTTTCTTT. Translating it yields CASSPRRAGTEAFF.

The J gene is TRBJ2-1, the V gene TRBV19; 12 nucleotides agree with TRBD2. The CDR3 totals 17 residues. V lost 0 bases, J lost 9 bases, and 9 bases stayed unmatched. Germline V lookup: CDR1 LNHDA, CDR2 SQIVND (reference sequence). The CDR3 bases are TGTGCCAGTAGTATAGACACTAGCGGGAGGCGACGAGGTGAGCAGTTCTTC. Protein sequence: CASSIDTSGRRRGEQFF.

This chain connects TRBV19 to TRBJ1-5; D ambiguous. V was shortened by 6 bases and J by 6 bases, with 15 bases between the two germline ends. The CDR3 sequence is 14 residues long. Germline V gene sequence: CDR1 LNHDA, CDR2 SQIVND (reference sequence). CDR3: CASRREVMSQPQHF. CDR3 sequence (DNA): TGTGCCAGTAGGAGGGAAGTAATGAGTCAGCCCCAGCATTTT.

This clone was counted a few times. The chain employs TRBV11-2 and TRBJ2-4; 8 nucleotides line up with TRBD1. The ends lost 1 base at V and 5 bases at J; junction bases unmatched: 4. The CDR3 has 15 residues. Germline V lookup: CDR1 SGHAT, CDR2 FQNNGV. CDR3 protein: CASSLVGQGQNIQYF. Here the CDR3 DNA reads TGTGCCAGCAGCTTAGTCGGACAGGGCCAAAACATTCAGTACTTC.

The chain links TRBV10-2 to TRBJ2-7; 8 positions match TRBD1. Per germline, CDR1 WSHSY and CDR2 SAAADI. The CDR3 runs 14 residues. V shed 10 bases, J shed 4 bases, and the junction held 12 bases outside the gene matches. CDR3 loop: CATTTGTGEYEQYF. CDR3 coding DNA: TGCGCCACTACGACCGGGACAGGAGAGTACGAGCAGTACTTC.

The V gene is TRBV7-2, the J gene TRBJ2-3, with unresolved D. The CDR3 has 16 amino acids. Germline V gene data show CDR1 as SGHTA and CDR2 as FQGNSA. V lost 1 base, J lost 0 bases, and 11 bases lay in between. The CDR3 spells CASSLGLRASTDTQYF. In nucleotides, the CDR3 is TGTGCCAGCAGCTTAGGGCTCCGTGCTAGCACAGATACGCAGTATTTT.

This clone has only a few counts. The chain employs TRBV6-2 or TRBV6-3 and TRBJ1-6; TRBD1 is a possible D gene (5 bases). Deletions cut 4 bases from V and 5 bases from J, with 12 bases between. This CDR3 comprises 15 residues. CDR1 is MNHEY and CDR2 is SVGEGT in the germline V gene. CDR3 coding DNA: TGTGCCAGCAGTTCCGGCGGGGGACATAATTCACCCCTCCACTTT. As protein: CASSSGGGHNSPLHF.

The V call is TRBV29-1, the J call TRBJ2-5; 14 bases align to TRBD2. The trim removed 0 bases at V and 9 bases at J, leaving 3 bases unmatched. The germline V gene encodes CDR1 SQVTM and CDR2 ANQGSEA. The CDR3 has 14 residues. The CDR3 here is CSVEDRGLAGAQYF. For the CDR3, the DNA is TGCAGCGTTGAAGATAGGGGACTAGCGGGGGCCCAGTACTTC.

This sequence joins TRBV5-4 and TRBJ1-2, with 7 bases aligning to TRBD1. The junction had 7 bases not matched to a gene; V was cut back by 6 bases and J by 2 bases. CDR1 and CDR2 (germline): SGHNT, YYREEE (reference sequence). The CDR3 extends over 14 amino acids. The CDR3 coding sequence is TGTGCCAGCACGTCGCAGGGGGGGAACTATGGCTACACCTTC. Its translation: CASTSQGGNYGYTF.

This clone was seen a handful of times. The chain carries TRBV25-1 and TRBJ1-3, with D hard to call. Germline CDR1 is MGHDK and CDR2 is SYGVNS. Trimming removed 7 bases from V and 0 bases from J, with 4 bases in between. The CDR3 runs 12 residues. CDR3 in amino acids: CASTGSGNTIYF. The CDR3 DNA sequence: TGTGCCAGCACGGGCTCTGGAAACACCATATATTTT.